The clone carrying this TCR beta chain is a singleton in its sample. The data were produced by immunoSEQ multiplex PCR, yet TCRdb's version contains in-frame clones alone and is incomplete. The table includes under 300,000 clones, around four fifths detected once. This specimen comes from a study of blood T cell repertoires in COVID-19. At the level of the study: In each case, the material was cDNA or gDNA derived from T cells, B-cell-depleted T cells, or PBMCs.

Germline CDR1 SGHAT, CDR2 FQNNGV. Trimming left V 5 bases short and J 8 bases short, with 21 bases between. The CDR3 sequence is 15 residues long. The sample taken for sequencing was peripheral blood. The clonotype originates from a woman in her fifties or sixties with active or convalescent COVID-19. This chain joins TRBV11-2 and TRBJ1-2, with a tentative D call TRBD1 (6 bases). The CDR3 loop reads CASSIYTGKLSGYTF. DNA for the CDR3: TGTGCCAGCAGCATCTACACAGGGAAACTAAGCGGCTACACCTTC. Complete variable domain (other parts from reference TRBV11-2 and TRBJ1-2): EAGVAQSPRYKIIEKRQSVAFWCNPISGHATLYWYQQILGQGPKLLIQFQNNGVVDDSQLPKDRFSAERLKGVDSTLKIQPAKLEDSAVYLCASSIYTGKLSGYTFGSGTRLTVV.